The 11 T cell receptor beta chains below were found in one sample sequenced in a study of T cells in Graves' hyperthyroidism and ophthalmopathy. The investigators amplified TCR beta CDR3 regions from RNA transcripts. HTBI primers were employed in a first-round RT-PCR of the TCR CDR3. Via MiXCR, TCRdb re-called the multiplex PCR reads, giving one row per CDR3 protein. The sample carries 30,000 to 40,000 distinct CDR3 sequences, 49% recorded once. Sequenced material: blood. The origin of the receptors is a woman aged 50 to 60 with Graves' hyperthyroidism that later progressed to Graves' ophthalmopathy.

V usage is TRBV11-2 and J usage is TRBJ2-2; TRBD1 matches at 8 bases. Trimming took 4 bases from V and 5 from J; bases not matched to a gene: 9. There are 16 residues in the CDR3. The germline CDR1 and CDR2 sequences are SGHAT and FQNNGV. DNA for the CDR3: TGTGCCAGCAGCTCCACGGGACAGGCCCGGACCGGGGAGCTGTTTTTT. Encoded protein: CASSSTGQARTGELFF.

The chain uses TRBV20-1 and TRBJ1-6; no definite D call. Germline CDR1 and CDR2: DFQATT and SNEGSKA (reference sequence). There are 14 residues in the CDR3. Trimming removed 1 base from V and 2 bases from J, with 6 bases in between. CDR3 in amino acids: CSARVGPYNSPLHF. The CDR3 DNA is TGCAGTGCTAGAGTGGGCCCCTATAATTCACCCCTCCACTTT.

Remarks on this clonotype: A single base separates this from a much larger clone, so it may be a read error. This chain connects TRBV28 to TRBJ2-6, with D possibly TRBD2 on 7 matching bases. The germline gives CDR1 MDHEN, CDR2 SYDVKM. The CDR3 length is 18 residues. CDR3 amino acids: CASSSGGQGNSGANDLTF. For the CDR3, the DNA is TGTGCCAGCAGTTCCGGGGGGCAGGGTAACTCTGGGGCCAACGACCTGACTTTC.

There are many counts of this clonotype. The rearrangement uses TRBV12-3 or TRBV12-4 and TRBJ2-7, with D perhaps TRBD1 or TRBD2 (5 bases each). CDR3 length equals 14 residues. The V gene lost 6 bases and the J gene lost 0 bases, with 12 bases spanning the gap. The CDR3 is CASSTGTPSYEQYF. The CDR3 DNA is TGTGCCAGCAGCACCGGGACCCCCTCCTACGAGCAGTACTTC.

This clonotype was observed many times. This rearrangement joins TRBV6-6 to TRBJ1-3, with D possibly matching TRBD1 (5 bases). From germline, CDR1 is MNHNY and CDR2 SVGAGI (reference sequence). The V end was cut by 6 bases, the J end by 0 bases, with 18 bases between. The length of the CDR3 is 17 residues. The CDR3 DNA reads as TGTGCCAGCAGACTAGGAGGGGAACAAGGCTCTGGAAACACCATATATTTT. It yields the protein CASRLGGEQGSGNTIYF.

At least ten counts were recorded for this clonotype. CDR3 DNA sequence: TGTGCCAGCATATATCGTGGGGATTGGGCTGAAGCTTTCTTT. The encoded protein is CASIYRGDWAEAFF. The chain couples TRBV2 to TRBJ1-1; D is uncertain. Germline-derived CDR1 and CDR2 are SNHLY and FYNNEI. V lost 7 bases, J lost 6 bases, and 18 bases lay in between. The CDR3 runs 14 residues.

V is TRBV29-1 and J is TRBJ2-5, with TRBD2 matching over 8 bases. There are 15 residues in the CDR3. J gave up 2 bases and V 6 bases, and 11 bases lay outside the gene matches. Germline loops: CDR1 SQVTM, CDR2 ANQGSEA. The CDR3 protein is CSVSQAGAGQETQYF. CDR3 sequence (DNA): TGCAGCGTCTCACAAGCGGGAGCGGGACAAGAGACCCAGTACTTC. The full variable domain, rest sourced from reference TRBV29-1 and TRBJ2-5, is SAVISQKPSRDICQRGTSLTIQCQVDSQVTMMFWYRQQPGQSLTLIATANQGSEATYESGFVIDKFPISRPNLTFSTLTVSNMSPEDSSIYLCSVSQAGAGQETQYFGPGTRLLVL.

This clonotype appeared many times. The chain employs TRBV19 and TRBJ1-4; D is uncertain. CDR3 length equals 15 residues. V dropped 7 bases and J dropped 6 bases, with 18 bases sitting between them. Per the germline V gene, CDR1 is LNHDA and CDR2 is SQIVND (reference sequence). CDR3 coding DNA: TGTGCCAGTATGGGGATTGGCGTCGGGGATGAAAAACTGTTTTTT. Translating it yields CASMGIGVGDEKLFF.

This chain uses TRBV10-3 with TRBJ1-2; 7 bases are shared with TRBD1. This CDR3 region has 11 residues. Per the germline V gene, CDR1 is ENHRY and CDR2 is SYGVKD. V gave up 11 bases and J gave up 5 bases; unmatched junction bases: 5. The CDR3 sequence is CALTGRYGYTF. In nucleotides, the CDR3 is TGTGCCCTGACAGGGCGATATGGCTACACCTTC.

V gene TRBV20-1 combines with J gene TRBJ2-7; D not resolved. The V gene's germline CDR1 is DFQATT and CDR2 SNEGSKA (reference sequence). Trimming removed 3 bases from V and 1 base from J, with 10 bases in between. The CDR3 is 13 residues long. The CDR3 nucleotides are TGCAGTGCTAGGGAGTTGGGGTCCTACGAGCAGTACTTC. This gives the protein CSARELGSYEQYF.

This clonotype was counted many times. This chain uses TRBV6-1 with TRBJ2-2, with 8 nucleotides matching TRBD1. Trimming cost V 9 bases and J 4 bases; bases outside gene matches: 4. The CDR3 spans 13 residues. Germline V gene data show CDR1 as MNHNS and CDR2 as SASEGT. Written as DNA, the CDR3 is TGTGCCAGTGACAGGGGTGTCACCGGGGAGCTGTTTTTT. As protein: CASDRGVTGELFF.